These 16 T cell receptor beta chains were all obtained from the same sample, sequenced in a study of T cells in Graves' hyperthyroidism and ophthalmopathy. Amplified regions were TCR beta CDR3 sequences from RNA transcripts. With the HTBI primer set, the TCR CDR3 went through a first round of RT-PCR. MiXCR was run by TCRdb on the multiplex PCR reads, yielding one entry per CDR3 protein. Of around 340,000 distinct CDR3 sequences in the sample, approximately 13% were seen once. The specimen was blood. The receptors stem from a woman aged 25-40 years with Graves' hyperthyroidism.

This clonotype occurred a few times. The chain is built from TRBV2 and TRBJ2-7; D not resolved. Germline V gene data show CDR1 as SNHLY and CDR2 as FYNNEI. The CDR3 extends over 18 amino acids. Trimming cost V 8 bases and J 3 bases, with 29 bases left between them. CDR3 DNA: TGTGCCAGCGGTTCACGGTTTTATACAAGAACTATAAACTACGAGCAGTACTTC. Its translation: CASGSRFYTRTINYEQYF.

This clonotype was counted at least ten times. The chain joins TRBV30 to TRBJ1-5; perhaps TRBD1 as D (6 bases). The ends were cut back, 0 bases at V and 7 bases at J, with 13 bases in the middle. The CDR3 has 14 residues. From germline, CDR1 is GTSNPN and CDR2 SVGIG (reference sequence). The CDR3 sequence: CAWSVQGGVQPQHF. DNA for the CDR3: TGTGCCTGGAGTGTACAAGGGGGAGTCCAGCCCCAGCATTTT.

This clonotype occurred a few times. V gene TRBV4-2 combines with J gene TRBJ2-1; a weak D match, TRBD2 (6 bases). The CDR3 length is 16 residues. CDR1 is LGHNA, CDR2 YNFKEQ, per germline. V lost 0 bases and J lost 7, with 16 bases in between. CDR3 sequence (DNA): TGTGCCAGCAGCCAAGATCGGAATCGGGGGTCTAATGAGCAGTTCTTC. This encodes CASSQDRNRGSNEQFF.

This clonotype was counted between two and nine times. The chain links TRBV7-9 to TRBJ2-1, with TRBD2 as a possible D gene (6 bases). V was trimmed by 1 base and J by 5 bases, leaving 12 bases between them. Germline-derived CDR1 and CDR2 are SEHNR and FQNEAQ (reference sequence). The CDR3 contains 15 residues. The CDR3: CASSLEWGDHNEQFF. CDR3 nucleotides: TGTGCCAGCAGCTTAGAATGGGGGGATCACAATGAGCAGTTCTTC.

In this sample, this clonotype turned up many times. The rearrangement joins TRBV11-2 to TRBJ2-5; TRBD2 matches 10 bases. V dropped 4 bases and J dropped 2; count of bases not matched to a gene: 4. The CDR3 has 15 amino acids. Per the germline V gene, CDR1 is SGHAT and CDR2 is FQNNGV. DNA for the CDR3: TGTGCCAGCAGCTCAGGACTAGCGGATCAAGAGACCCAGTACTTC. Translation: CASSSGLADQETQYF.

This clonotype was recorded many times. The rearrangement uses TRBV6-5 and TRBJ2-5, with 14 bases that match TRBD2. The V gene end was trimmed by 0 bases and the J gene end by 3 bases; junction bases not matched to a gene: 3. CDR1 MNHEY and CDR2 SVGAGI come from the germline V gene. CDR3 length: 17 amino acids. The CDR3 loop reads CASSYSGLAGEKETQYF. The CDR3 DNA follows: TGTGCCAGCAGTTACTCGGGACTAGCGGGAGAAAAAGAGACCCAGTACTTC.

The V and J genes are TRBV6-2 or TRBV6-3 and TRBJ2-1; 11 positions agree with TRBD2. The V gene end was trimmed by 6 bases and the J gene end by 7 bases; junction bases not matched to a gene: 5. Germline V gene data show CDR1 as MNHEY and CDR2 as SVGEGT. CDR3 length: 14 amino acids. The CDR3 DNA sequence: TGTGCCAGCAGACTAGCGGGAGATTGGAATGAGCAGTTCTTC. It translates to CASRLAGDWNEQFF.

At least ten counts were recorded for this clonotype. The CDR3 loop reads CASSYGAGVYNEQFF. CDR3 sequence (DNA): TGTGCCAGCAGTTATGGAGCGGGAGTTTACAATGAGCAGTTCTTC. The chain joins TRBV6-1 to TRBJ2-1; TRBD2 aligns across 8 bases. J lost 4 bases, V lost 5 bases, and 7 bases had no gene match. Germline loops: CDR1 MNHNS, CDR2 SASEGT. The CDR3 runs to 15 residues.

The V call is TRBV20-1, the J call TRBJ1-5; no clear D. The CDR3 has 13 residues. V shed 6 bases and J shed 6 bases, with 15 bases lying between them. Germline V CDR1 and CDR2: DFQATT, SNEGSKA (reference sequence). DNA for the CDR3: TGCAGTGCGAATGACTTGTATAGTCAGCCCCAGCATTTT. Encoded protein: CSANDLYSQPQHF.

Only a few counts were recorded for this clonotype. Being one base from a much bigger clone, this may be a read error. The chain uses TRBV2 and TRBJ2-5, with TRBD1 matching 7 bases. V was pared by 4 bases and J by 1 base, with 0 bases of the junction left unmatched. The germline V gene has CDR1 SNHLY and CDR2 FYNNEI. CDR3 length equals 13 residues. The CDR3 sequence is CASSGQGQETQYF. CDR3 in DNA: TGTGCCAGCAGTGGACAGGGCCAAGAGACCCAGTACTTC.

This clonotype came up a few times. This chain uses TRBV29-1 with TRBJ2-3; perhaps TRBD1 as D (5 bases). From germline, CDR1 is SQVTM and CDR2 ANQGSEA. The CDR3 contains 14 residues. Trimming shortened V by 3 bases and J by 3 bases, and 13 bases separated the two germline ends. CDR3 amino acids: CSVETALGTDTQYF. The CDR3 nucleotides read TGCAGCGTTGAGACAGCCCTCGGAACAGATACGCAGTATTTT.

The rearrangement uses TRBV12-3 or TRBV12-4 and TRBJ2-7, with 9 bases aligning to TRBD1. V was clipped by 7 bases and J by 2 bases; unmatched bases: 3. This CDR3 contains 13 residues. The CDR3 DNA follows: TGTGCCAGCACGACAGGGGGGGCCTACGAGCAGTACTTC. It translates to CASTTGGAYEQYF.

The chain employs TRBV15 and TRBJ2-7, with TRBD2 matching over 7 bases. Germline V lookup: CDR1 LNHNV, CDR2 YYDKDF (reference sequence). V shed 0 bases and J 5 bases; nucleotides not matched to a gene: 4. The CDR3 covers 14 residues. CDR3 region: CATSRDAGVNEQYF. In nucleotides, the CDR3 is TGTGCCACCAGCAGAGACGCGGGAGTAAACGAGCAGTACTTC.

This clonotype was seen ten or more times. The rearrangement joins TRBV7-9 to TRBJ2-7, with D tentatively TRBD1 (5 bases). Trimming cost V 3 bases and J 2 bases, with 8 bases left between them. CDR3 length: 13 amino acids. Per the germline V gene, CDR1 is SEHNR and CDR2 is FQNEAQ (reference sequence). The CDR3 region has the DNA TGTGCCAGCAGCTTCGGCAGGGCCTACGAGCAGTACTTC. It is translated as CASSFGRAYEQYF. Full variable domain (remainder filled in from reference TRBV7-9 and TRBJ2-7): DTGVSQNPRHKITKRGQNVTFRCDPISEHNRLYWYRQTLGQGPEFLTYFQNEAQLEKSRLLSDRFSAERPKGSFSTLEIQRTEQGDSAMYLCASSFGRAYEQYFGPGTRLTVT.

The V gene is TRBV4-2, the J gene TRBJ2-1; 11 bases agree with TRBD2. V lost 3 bases and J lost 6; bases outside the gene matches: 7. There are 16 residues in the CDR3. CDR1 LGHNA and CDR2 YNFKEQ come from the germline V gene. DNA of the CDR3: TGTGCCAGCAGCCACCTTAGCGGGAGGGGCCCCAATGAGCAGTTCTTC. Its translation is CASSHLSGRGPNEQFF.

V is TRBV20-1 and J is TRBJ2-5; D ambiguous. Between the trimmed V and J ends, which lost 4 bases and 5 bases, there was a span of 11 bases. The CDR3 consists of 12 residues. From germline, CDR1 is DFQATT and CDR2 SNEGSKA (reference sequence). The CDR3 loop reads CSANHGRETQYF. Here the CDR3 DNA reads TGCAGTGCTAACCACGGGCGGGAGACCCAGTACTTC.